The rows below give T cell receptor beta chains drawn from one sample of a study of response to subunit inactivated influenza vaccine. One entry per CDR3 protein, called by TCRdb with MiXCR from the RT-PCR reads. The sample comprises roughly 550,000 distinct CDR3 sequences, under 30% of which are singletons, and 2.8% rests with the top ten. These same records also appear under a second study, on T cells expressing NK-cell markers.

The sample here was CD4+ T cells sorted from PBMCs, taken 12 days after vaccination. These receptors all stem from a middle-aged man who received an inactivated influenza vaccine. The CDR3 runs from the conserved cysteine through the conserved F or W. Each record gives: clone size, D gene, J gene, V gene, CDR3 protein, CDR3 DNA. A D gene is named only where the DNA matches it firmly. Size tells how often a clone was seen (once, few, many) or the class of an expanded clone, and some rows leave it out.

NA | TRBD1 | TRBJ1-6 | TRBV7-6 | CASRFTGAYNSPLHF | TGTGCCAGCAGGTTTACAGGGGCTTATAATTCACCCCTCCACTTT
few | TRBD1 | TRBJ2-7 | TRBV7-2 | CASSRAGGNSYEQYF | TGTGCCAGCAGCCGAGCAGGGGGAAACTCCTACGAGCAGTACTTC
NA | NA | TRBJ1-4 | TRBV6-1 | CASSRTVDEKLFF | TGTGCCAGCAGTAGGACAGTTGATGAAAAACTGTTTTTT
few | NA | TRBJ2-1 | TRBV28 | CASSFPGQRYNEQFF | TGTGCCAGCAGTTTCCCAGGACAGCGCTACAATGAGCAGTTCTTC
NA | NA | TRBJ2-7 | TRBV4-1 | CASSREVQAYEQYF | TGCGCCAGCAGCCGAGAGGTTCAGGCCTACGAGCAGTACTTC
few | NA | TRBJ2-7 | TRBV18 | CASSPQGGLGEQYF | TGTGCCAGCTCACCCCAGGGGGGGCTTGGGGAGCAGTACTTC
few | TRBD1 | TRBJ2-2 | TRBV15 | CATSRVGGTGPTGELFF | TGTGCCACCAGCAGAGTCGGGGGGACAGGGCCCACCGGGGAGCTGTTTTTT
NA | NA | TRBJ2-1 | TRBV7-2 | CASSLVRHEQFF | TGTGCCAGCAGCTTAGTTAGGCATGAGCAGTTCTTC
few | NA | TRBJ2-7 | TRBV14 | CASSQDLSAGQYF | TGTGCCAGCAGCCAAGATCTCAGTGCCGGGCAGTACTTC
few | TRBD1 | TRBJ1-6 | TRBV30 | CAWRGQGNSPLHF | TGTGCCTGGAGGGGACAGGGGAATTCACCCCTCCACTTT
NA | TRBD2 | TRBJ2-5 | TRBV12-3/TRBV12-4 | CASREAGSQYF | TGTGCCAGCAGGGAAGCGGGAAGCCAGTACTTC
few | NA | TRBJ1-1 | TRBV20-1 | CSAIRGARNTEAFF | TGCAGTGCTATAAGAGGGGCAAGGAACACTGAAGCTTTCTTT
NA | NA | TRBJ1-1 | TRBV6-2/TRBV6-3 | CASSQPDKNTEAFF | TGTGCCAGCAGTCAACCAGACAAGAACACTGAAGCTTTCTTT
few | TRBD1 | TRBJ1-1 | TRBV6-1 | CASSTTGDLEAFF | TGTGCCAGCAGTACGACAGGGGATCTTGAAGCTTTCTTT
few | TRBD1 | TRBJ2-1 | TRBV7-9 | CASTGGPEQFF | TGTGCCAGTACAGGGGGGCCTGAGCAGTTCTTC
once | NA | TRBJ2-2 | TRBV20-1 | CSASGHGELFF | TGCAGTGCTAGTGGACACGGGGAGCTGTTTTTT
NA | NA | TRBJ2-5 | TRBV14 | CASSPTLRTQYF | TGTGCCAGCAGCCCGACCTTGAGGACCCAGTACTTC
NA | TRBD1 | TRBJ2-1 | TRBV4-3 | CASSRGQALGSSYNEQFF | TGCGCCAGCAGCCGGGGACAGGCCCTCGGAAGCTCCTACAATGAGCAGTTCTTC
many | NA | TRBJ1-5 | TRBV4-3 | CASSQGTGTGNQPQHF | TGCGCCAGCAGCCAAGGCACAGGGACGGGCAATCAGCCCCAGCATTTT
NA | TRBD2 | TRBJ2-7 | TRBV6-1 | CASTKAGTNEQYF | TGTGCCAGCACGAAAGCGGGGACGAACGAGCAGTACTTC
NA | NA | TRBJ2-2 | TRBV7-2 | CASSFMPSSLSGELFF | TGTGCCAGCAGCTTTATGCCTAGCTCACTTTCCGGGGAGCTGTTTTTT